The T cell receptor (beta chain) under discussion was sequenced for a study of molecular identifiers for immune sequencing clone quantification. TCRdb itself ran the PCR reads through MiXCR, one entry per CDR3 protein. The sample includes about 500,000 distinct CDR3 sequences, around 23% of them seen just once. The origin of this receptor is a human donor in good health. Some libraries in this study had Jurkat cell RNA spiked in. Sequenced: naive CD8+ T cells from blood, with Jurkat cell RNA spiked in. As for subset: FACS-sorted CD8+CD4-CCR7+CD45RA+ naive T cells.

CDR3 sequence (DNA): TGTGCTAGTGGTCCTCTGGGGGGACGTCAAGAGACCCAGTACTTC. Its protein is CASGPLGGRQETQYF. The chain links TRBV12-5 to TRBJ2-5; D might be TRBD2 (6 bases). The germline V gene encodes CDR1 LGHNT and CDR2 FRNRAP. V lost 5 bases, J lost 2 bases, and 15 bases lay in between. CDR3 length: 15 amino acids.